The sequence of this T cell receptor beta chain was determined in a study of blood T cells in healthy people across ages. Primed by a sample-barcoded 5' primer and a J-beta primer mix, a second PCR proceeded for roughly 6 to 12 cycles. TCRdb recomputed calls from the 5' RACE reads with MiXCR, one row per CDR3 protein. The table has about 640,000 distinct CDR3 sequences, under 70% seen once. A minimum of 6 million PBMCs was isolated per sample. Between the trimmed V and J ends, which lost 7 bases and 6 bases, there was a span of 15 bases. The length of the CDR3 is 13 residues. The chain joins TRBV12-3 or TRBV12-4 to TRBJ1-2, with unresolved D. The receptor comes from a man aged 60 to 75 in good health. Sequencing was done on a sample of blood. The CDR3 protein is CASTTSSWDGYTF. The CDR3 DNA is TGTGCCAGCACCACTTCATCATGGGATGGCTACACCTTC.